This TCR beta chain was obtained from a study of T-cell reconstitution after alpha-beta-depleted transplantation in children. This clonotype was counted a few times. Preparation of the TCRbeta library involved a method that used unique molecular identifiers. TCRdb independently ran MiXCR on the PCR reads; one entry per CDR3 protein. The table includes around 370,000 distinct CDR3 sequences, over 9% detected once. The CDR3 contains 14 residues. Between the trimmed V and J ends, which lost 2 bases and 4 bases, there was a span of 8 bases. This rearrangement joins TRBV12-3 or TRBV12-4 to TRBJ2-2, with D perhaps matching TRBD1 or TRBD2 (5 bases each). The sequence came from a human donor who donated a stem cell graft to a child with acute lymphoblastic leukemia. The material was PBMCs from the stem cell graft donor, obtained from the stem cell graft. The CDR3 sequence is CASSLWDGTGELFF. For the CDR3, the DNA is TGTGCCAGCAGTTTATGGGACGGCACCGGGGAGCTGTTTTTT.